This T cell receptor beta chain was recorded in a study of long-term antiretroviral therapy in people with HIV. General study results and limits: Repertoire dominance by clones expanded before ART was seen at all time points. Versus controls, repertoires in people with HIV had narrower CDR3 length ranges.

The J segment lost 7 bases and the V segment lost 6 bases, leaving 0 bases of the junction unmatched. The CDR3 runs 12 residues. Germline CDR1 reads MNHEY; CDR2 reads SVGAGI. At survey level, the immunoSEQ assay was run in its v3.0 version. TCRdb keeps only in-frame clones here, not all; method: immunoSEQ multiplex PCR. The sample yields roughly 29,000 clones, nearly 95% seen once. HIV-positive participants were all treated in the United States. This clone was counted a single time. As yet, its antigen is unknown. The material was unsorted PBMCs, obtained more than 6 years after starting antiretroviral therapy. The chain carries TRBV6-5 and TRBJ1-6; 7 bases align to TRBD1. This clonotype originated in a man under 40 with HIV. The CDR3 is CASRTGNSPLHF. In nucleotides, the CDR3 is TGTGCCAGCAGGACAGGGAATTCACCCCTCCACTTT.